This T cell receptor (beta chain) was identified during a study of T cell repertoires in cytomegalovirus infection. This clonotype showed up many times. TCRdb processed the reads anew with MiXCR; each CDR3 protein has one entry. The sample shows approximately 500,000 distinct CDR3 sequences, around 27% of them seen only once. The V gene's germline CDR1 is SGHVS and CDR2 FQNEAQ. Trimming took 4 bases from V and 8 from J, leaving 11 bases between them. This CDR3 is 12 amino acids long. This receptor was taken from a human donor in good health (CMV status not recorded). Some clones in this sample may be carry-over from other donors' samples. Sequencing was done on a sample of PBMCs. This chain links TRBV7-8 with TRBJ1-2; possibly TRBD1 for D (5 bases). The CDR3, as DNA: TGTGCCAGCAGCTATGTCAGGGCCGGCTACACCTTC. Translated, it gives CASSYVRAGYTF.